Sequencing of this TCR beta chain was carried out in a study of regulatory T cells (dated by TCRdb to the late 2010s). For context, the study as a whole: T-cell receptor beta repertoires of sorted regulatory, conventional CD4+ and CD8+ T cells were compared between CD3G-deficient patients and healthy controls. Overall study outcomes, separate from this receptor: Conventional CD4+ T cells from CD3G-deficient patients were enriched for hydrophobic residues at CDR3 positions 6 and 7, suggesting more self-reactive specificities. In patients, repertoires had restricted unique TRB V-J pairs and skewed V and J gene usage, with regulatory T cells showing the most marked changes.

Worth noting for this clone: Which antigen it targets is not known. Within one base of it there is no much larger clone, and no base qualities were kept.

Deletion took 1 base off V and 2 bases off J, with a span of 2 bases between the germline ends. Reading from cysteine to phenylalanine, the CDR3 counts 13 amino acids. Only the CDR3 part of the read is kept: 39 bases, read in frame from the first base. In the germline V gene, CDR1 corresponds to MDHEN and CDR2 to SYDVKM. All CD3G-deficient patients had evidence of autoimmunity, which was more severe in two of the patients. Patients ranged from 2 to 39 years of age at testing and had reduced naive and increased memory CD4+ and CD8+ T-cell proportions. CD4+ cells were FACS-sorted into CD25-high CD127-low regulatory T cells and CD25-low CD127-high conventional CD4+ T cells. The patient group comprised more than 5 individuals with CD3G deficiency. Patient samples and clinical data were obtained from an international physician network spanning the United States, Europe and Asia. Ficoll density separation was used to isolate peripheral blood mononuclear cells.

For the multiplex PCR, 52 forward TRBV primers and 13 reverse TRBJ primers were used, and amplification bias was corrected with both assay-based and computational methods. Within the immunoSEQ assay, multiplex PCR amplified rearranged TRB loci from genomic DNA. An Illumina HiSeq platform was used to sequence the TRB amplicons. Regarding the original processing steps: Raw sequences were error-filtered and aligned to reference gene sequences by custom algorithms, then analyzed with the immunoSEQ online tools. The frequencies of productive and nonproductive TRB rearrangements were evaluated among unique sequences as well as among total sequences. Hydrophobicity and amino acid composition of residues 6 and 7 within the TRB CDR3 were used to estimate the potential for self-reactivity. For group comparisons, t tests, Mann-Whitney tests or two-way ANOVA were performed in Prism software. The immuneACCESS repertoire file appears here via TCRdb, limited to in-frame rearrangements. These files lack a portion of the clones; in checked studies, under half of the deficit traces to unresolved V genes, and the cause of the others is not known. The V and J calls and clone size come from that table; D and trimming were worked out from the DNA. For this sample the table gives over 35,000 clones, of which 70% to 90% were detected only once. The ten largest clones take up roughly 2.2% of the sample.

The specimen was conventional CD4+ T cells sorted from blood. This TCR was recovered from a person aged 18 to 30 with CD3G deficiency. Recombination linked TRBV28 to TRBJ2-2; there is no confident call for the D gene. The DNA reads as follows: TGTGCCAGCAGTTTATATAACACCGGGGAGCTGTTTTTT. Its amino acids are CASSLYNTGELFF.